This TCR beta chain was captured by sequencing in a study of OX40 agonist ivuxolimab in advanced cancers. This CDR3 comprises 16 residues. From germline, CDR1 is MDHEN and CDR2 SYDVKM. J was trimmed by 5 bases and V by 2 bases; bases with no gene match: 8. This table comes from immunoSEQ multiplex PCR, and its TCRdb copy is limited to in-frame clones, with some not included. The sample records roughly 77,000 clones, 80% to 95% being singletons. The genes are TRBV28 and TRBJ2-3, with 9 bases identical to TRBD1. The receptor's source is an adult with an advanced solid tumor such as melanoma, head and neck, liver or kidney cancer. The specimen comprised CD4+ or CD8+ T cells sorted from blood, sampled in a trial of the OX40 agonist ivuxolimab. The DNA of the CDR3 is TGTGCCAGCAGTTTACTCGGGACAGGGCTATTAGATACGCAGTATTTT. Its protein is CASSLLGTGLLDTQYF.